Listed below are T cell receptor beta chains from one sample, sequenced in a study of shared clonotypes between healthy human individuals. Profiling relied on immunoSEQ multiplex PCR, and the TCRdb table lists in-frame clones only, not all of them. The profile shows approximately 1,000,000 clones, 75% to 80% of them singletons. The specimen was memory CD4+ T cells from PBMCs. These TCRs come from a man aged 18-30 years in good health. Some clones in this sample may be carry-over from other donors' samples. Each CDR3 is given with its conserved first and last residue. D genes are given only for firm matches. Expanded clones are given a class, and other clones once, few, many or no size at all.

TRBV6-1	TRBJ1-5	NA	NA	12	CASSVWKQPQHF	TGTGCCAGCAGCGTATGGAAACAGCCCCAGCATTTT
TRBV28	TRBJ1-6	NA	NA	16	CASSLNAGATNSPLHF	TGTGCCAGCAGTTTGAACGCCGGAGCGACGAATTCACCCCTCCACTTT
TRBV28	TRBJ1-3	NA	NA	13	CASSLSSGNTIYF	TGTGCCAGCAGTTTGTCCTCTGGAAACACCATATATTTT
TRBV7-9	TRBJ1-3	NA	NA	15	CASSLFRGSGNTIYF	TGTGCCAGCAGCTTATTCCGGGGCTCTGGAAACACCATATATTTT
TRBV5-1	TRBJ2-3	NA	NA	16	CASSLAARGGTDTQYF	TGCGCCAGCAGCTTGGCCGCACGGGGAGGCACAGATACGCAGTATTTT
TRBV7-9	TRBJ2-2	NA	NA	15	CASSPNRGNGGELFF	TGTGCCAGCAGCCCCAATCGAGGGAATGGAGGGGAGCTGTTTTTT
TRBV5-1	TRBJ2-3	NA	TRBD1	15	CASSLGQTEADTQYF	TGCGCCAGCAGCCTGGGACAGACAGAAGCAGATACGCAGTATTTT
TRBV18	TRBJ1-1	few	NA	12	CASSPKGTEAFF	TGTGCCAGCTCACCAAAGGGGACTGAAGCTTTCTTT
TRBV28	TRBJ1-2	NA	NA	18	CASSGTGLHDDLNYGYTF	TGTGCCAGCAGCGGGACCGGGCTTCATGACGACCTTAACTATGGCTACACCTTC
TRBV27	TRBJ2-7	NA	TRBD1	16	CASRPLGTGGPAEQYF	TGTGCCAGCAGACCCCTCGGGACAGGGGGCCCAGCCGAGCAGTACTTC
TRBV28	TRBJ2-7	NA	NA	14	CASRGMTEYYEQYF	TGTGCCAGCAGGGGGATGACGGAGTACTACGAGCAGTACTTC
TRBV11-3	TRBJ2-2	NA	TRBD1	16	CASSSGQGRGTGELFF	TGTGCCAGCAGCTCAGGACAGGGGCGAGGGACCGGGGAGCTGTTTTTT
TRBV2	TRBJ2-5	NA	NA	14	CASREETTSETQYF	TGTGCCAGCAGGGAAGAGACTACTTCGGAGACCCAGTACTTC
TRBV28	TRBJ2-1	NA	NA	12	CASSTSGTEQFF	TGTGCCAGCAGCACCTCCGGGACAGAGCAGTTCTTC
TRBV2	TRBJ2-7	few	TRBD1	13	CASIPGQGREQYF	TGTGCCAGCATCCCGGGACAGGGGCGCGAGCAGTACTTC
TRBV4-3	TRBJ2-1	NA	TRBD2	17	CASSQMGTSYHYNEQFF	TGCGCCAGCAGCCAGATGGGGACTAGCTACCACTACAATGAGCAGTTCTTC